Sequencing of this TCR beta chain was carried out in a study of blood T cell repertoires in COVID-19. The V end lost 3 bases, the J end lost 4 bases, and 15 bases lay between the germline ends. Germline-derived CDR1 and CDR2 are LNHDA and SQIVND (reference sequence). The CDR3 runs 15 residues. The method was immunoSEQ multiplex PCR; TCRdb's version includes in-frame clones alone and lacks a portion of them. The table includes a few hundred thousand clones, 65% to 90% detected once. The chain combines TRBV19 with TRBJ1-1; D is ambiguous. This sequence was found in a human donor in a cohort sampled during active COVID-19. What was sequenced was peripheral blood. The CDR3 coding sequence is TGTGCCAGTAGTATTGACACATGGAAATCCACTGAAGCTTTCTTT. Protein product: CASSIDTWKSTEAFF.